These 28 T cell receptor beta chains came from one sample sequenced in a study of tumor and adjacent non-tumor tissue in lung cancer. The template was RNA from unsorted bulk tissue. Distant lung tissue was collected more than 3 cm away from the tumor edge. The library came from three nested PCR rounds adapted from ARM-PCR protocols. TCRdb used MiXCR to reprocess the multiplex PCR reads, holding one entry per CDR3 protein. The sample lists some 80,000 distinct CDR3 sequences; more than 65% were seen once. Sample: distant non-tumor lung tissue. The receptors here all came from a woman aged 45 to 65 with non-small cell lung cancer.

With respect to this clonotype: A read error is possible here, since a much larger clone lies one base away. The chain links TRBV20-1 to TRBJ2-7, with D uncertain. With 4 bases removed from V and 4 bases from J, the gap between germline ends came to 8 bases. The CDR3 consists of 11 residues. CDR1 is DFQATT, CDR2 SNEGSKA, per germline (reference sequence). The CDR3 nucleotides read TGCAGTGCTATCTACCTTTACGAGCAGTACTTC. As protein: CSAIYLYEQYF.

This clonotype has a handful of counts. Being one base from a much bigger clone, this may be a read error. The V gene is TRBV12-3 or TRBV12-4, the J gene TRBJ2-7, with 11 bases matching TRBD2. The CDR3 extends over 14 amino acids. CDR3 sequence (DNA): TGTGCCGGCAGTTCCGCCGGGACTAGCGGTGTCTTTTACTTC. Residues: CAGSSAGTSGVFYF.

Turning to this clonotype: The junction shows a germline mismatch at one end, possibly a read error. The V gene is TRBV12-3 or TRBV12-4, the J gene TRBJ1-6; 8 bases are shared with TRBD1. The CDR3 has 14 residues. The CDR3 bases are TGTGCCAGCAATGGACAGGGAGGAAATTCACTCCTCCACTTT. Translated: CASNGQGGNSLLHF.

This chain connects TRBV6-5 to TRBJ2-7; 7 nucleotides match TRBD1. Per germline, CDR1 MNHEY and CDR2 SVGAGI. V trimming: 7 bases; J trimming: 11 bases; junction bases outside the gene matches: 17. The CDR3 extends over 14 amino acids. The CDR3 here is CASTRQGFSYEKYF. In DNA form, the CDR3 reads TGTGCCAGCACCCGACAGGGTTTCTCCTATGAGAAGTACTTC.

This clonotype was detected once. Mismatch with germline at one junction end may stem from a read error. The J gene is TRBJ1-2, the V gene TRBV11-2; no clear D gene. Germline CDR1 SGHAT, CDR2 FQNNGV. The CDR3 spans 15 residues. The CDR3 DNA follows: TGTGCCAGCAGCCTGGGAGAGGGCAGAAACTATGGTTACACCTTC. Amino acids: CASSLGEGRNYGYTF.

J is TRBJ1-4 and V is TRBV6-1, with TRBD1 matching 8 bases. Germline V CDR1 and CDR2: MNHNS, SASEGT. V shed 2 bases, J shed 5 bases, and the junction held 10 bases outside the gene matches. The length of the CDR3 is 17 residues. In DNA, the CDR3 is TGTGCCAGCAGTGAATACCTCGGCGGGACAGGCAATGAAAAACTGTTTTTT. This sequence encodes CASSEYLGGTGNEKLFF.

Points on this clonotype: The conserved closing phenylalanine or tryptophan is absent in this CDR3, likely reflecting a read error. This chain joins TRBV5-5 and TRBJ2-7, with D unclear. V was pared by 9 bases and J by 2 bases, with 24 bases between. Germline V gene lookup returns CDR1 SGHKS and CDR2 YYEKEE (reference sequence). The CDR3 covers 16 residues. The CDR3 sequence: CATRFSIFGRAYEQYL. The CDR3 bases are TGTGCCACCAGGTTCTCCATTTTCGGCAGAGCCTACGAGCAGTACCTC.

Comments on this clonotype: Relative to the germline gene, one junction end is altered; a read error may explain this. The gene calls are TRBV14 and TRBJ1-4; D not certain. The CDR3 totals 15 residues. Germline V CDR1 and CDR2: SGHDN, FVKESK. Here the CDR3 DNA reads TGTGGCAGCAACCAAGTGCAATCAACTAATGAAAAACTGTTTTTT. It yields the protein CGSNQVQSTNEKLFF.

As to this clonotype: One end of the junction is discordant with germline, which a read error may explain. The chain links TRBV29-1 to TRBJ2-5; 7 bases line up with TRBD1. CDR1 and CDR2 from the germline V gene are SQVTM and ANQGSEA. The CDR3 length is 13 residues. CDR3 nucleotide sequence: TGCAGTGTTGTAACCACGGGACAGGAGACCCAGTACTTC. Protein sequence: CSVVTTGQETQYF. The full variable domain, in which reference TRBV29-1 and TRBJ2-5 provide the parts outside the CDR3, is SAVISQKPSRDICQRGTSLTIQCQVDSQVTMMFWYRQQPGQSLTLIATANQGSEATYESGFVIDKFPISRPNLTFSTLTVSNMSPEDSSIYLCSVVTTGQETQYFGPGTRLLVL.

This clonotype was observed a few times. A junction boundary mismatches the germline segment, possibly from a read error. This chain connects TRBV28 to TRBJ1-4; 7 bases are shared with TRBD1. The germline CDR1 and CDR2 sequences are MDHEN and SYDVKM. The CDR3 extends over 14 amino acids. The CDR3 sequence: CAIRPTGDNEELFF. In DNA, the CDR3 is TGTGCCATCAGGCCTACAGGGGATAATGAAGAACTGTTTTTT.

About this clonotype: One end of the junction does not line up with germline, which may come from a read error. The CDR3 spells CASSYMGSTLATDGKLFF. CDR3 in DNA: TGTGCCAGCAGTTACATGGGCAGTACCCTTGCAACTGATGGAAAATTGTTTTTT. The J gene is TRBJ1-4, the V gene TRBV6-6, with D unclear. This CDR3 contains 18 residues. Germline CDR1 MNHNY, CDR2 SVGAGI (reference sequence).

As to this clonotype: A read error is likely, as this CDR3 ends without the conserved phenylalanine or tryptophan. V gene TRBV20-1 combines with J gene TRBJ2-7; 7 nucleotides agree with TRBD2. This CDR3 comprises 14 residues. Per the germline V gene, CDR1 is DFQATT and CDR2 is SNEGSKA (reference sequence). V shed 5 bases, J shed 3 bases, and the junction held 10 bases outside the gene matches. The CDR3 nucleotides are TGCAGTGCTCGGGTCGCGGGAGAGTTCTACGAGCAGTACTTA. Its protein is CSARVAGEFYEQYL.

This clonotype came up many times. DNA for the CDR3: TGTGCCTGGAGTCCAACGGAGGTTTCCTATGGCTACACCTTC. Translated, it gives CAWSPTEVSYGYTF. The chain employs TRBV30 and TRBJ1-2, with D unclear. Germline V gene lookup returns CDR1 GTSNPN and CDR2 SVGIG (reference sequence). The length of the CDR3 is 14 residues. Deletions cut 2 bases from V and 4 bases from J, with 14 bases between.

This clonotype came up a few times. This chain uses TRBV6-6 with TRBJ2-3; D gene ambiguous. The CDR3 has 14 residues. Germline values: CDR1 MNHNY, CDR2 SVGAGI (reference sequence). Between the trimmed V and J ends, which lost 10 bases and 5 bases, there was a span of 19 bases. CDR3 sequence: CAITEYSTRDTQYF. In DNA form, the CDR3 reads TGTGCCATCACCGAATACAGTACCAGAGATACGCAGTATTTT.

By frequency in the sample, this clonotype is medium-sized. Compared with germline, one end of the junction differs, possibly owing to a read error. This sequence joins TRBV12-3 or TRBV12-4 and TRBJ2-7; tentative D call: TRBD2 (6 bases). The CDR3 has 13 residues. As DNA, the CDR3 is TGTGCCAGCTGTTTTGGGAGGACCTACGAGCAGTACTTC. Amino acid sequence: CASCFGRTYEQYF.

A word on this clonotype: Without the conserved terminal phenylalanine or tryptophan, this CDR3 likely stems from a read error. No DNA is shown, since the ends of the CDR3 on it are uncertain; the CDR3 is the one TCRdb lists. The gene calls are TRBV6-5 and TRBJ1-4; the table calls TRBD1, which could not be checked here. Counting both end residues, the CDR3 totals 13 amino acids. The germline V gene has CDR1 MNHEY and CDR2 SVGAGI. The chain's CDR3 is CASGGKGGEKLSL.

This clonotype was detected a few times. One junction end does not reproduce the germline sequence, and a read error may be involved. CDR3 in DNA: TGTGCCAGCCGCTTAGGGTCGGAAGATACGCAGTATTTC. Translated: CASRLGSEDTQYF. The rearrangement joins TRBV11-2 to TRBJ2-3; unclear D gene. There are 13 residues in the CDR3. The germline gives CDR1 SGHAT, CDR2 FQNNGV.

The chain employs TRBV29-1 and TRBJ2-1; tentative D call: TRBD2 (6 bases). The CDR3 has 15 amino acids. Germline V gene lookup returns CDR1 SQVTM and CDR2 ANQGSEA. In DNA form, the CDR3 reads TGCAGTGTTAGAGAGTCGACTAGGTCCATCAATGAGCAGTTCTTC. Encoded protein: CSVRESTRSINEQFF.

The chain uses TRBV11-2 and TRBJ1-5; perhaps TRBD1 as D (6 bases). There are 13 residues in the CDR3. The V end lost 0 bases, the J end lost 16 bases, and 16 bases lay between the germline ends. Germline values: CDR1 SGHAT, CDR2 FQNNGV. CDR3 in DNA: TGTGCCAGCAGCTTAGAGAACGTGGGGGCCCGTCATTTT. Translated: CASSLENVGARHF.

A word on this clonotype: One end of the junction varies from germline; a read error may be responsible. The chain links TRBV12-3 or TRBV12-4 to TRBJ1-5; no firm D call. The CDR3 is 13 residues long. The CDR3 loop is CASSMGNNQPQHF. As DNA, the CDR3 is TGTGCCAGCAGTATGGGGAACAATCAGCCCCAGCACTTT.

In regard to this clonotype: A much larger clone lies one base from this, so it may be a read error. The chain carries TRBV20-1 and TRBJ2-2; the D gene could be TRBD1 or TRBD2 (5 bases each). CDR3 size: 15 residues. Germline CDR1 DFQATT, CDR2 SNEGSKA (reference sequence). This CDR3 reads CSGTGGFLNTGEQFF. CDR3 in DNA: TGCAGTGGTACAGGAGGCTTCCTGAACACCGGGGAGCAGTTTTTT.

The rearrangement joins TRBV29-1 to TRBJ2-7; D perhaps matches TRBD2 (6 bases). The CDR3 is made up of 14 amino acids. Between the trimmed V and J ends, which lost 8 bases and 5 bases, there was a span of 22 bases. Germline loops: CDR1 SQVTM, CDR2 ANQGSEA. CDR3 in DNA: TGCAGCCTCATCGGCGGGAAGGCAATCCACGAGCAGTACTTC. Protein sequence: CSLIGGKAIHEQYF.

With respect to this clonotype: The junction departs from germline at one end; a sequencing error may be responsible. The chain recombines TRBV29-1 with TRBJ1-1; TRBD1 aligns across 8 bases. Germline CDR1 and CDR2: SQVTM and ANQGSEA. This CDR3 has 14 residues. CDR3 amino acids: CSVEGGQDITEAFF. DNA for the CDR3: TGTAGCGTTGAGGGGGGACAGGACATCACTGAAGCTTTCTTT.

A remark on this clonotype: Here the CDR3 omits its conserved ending phenylalanine or tryptophan, so a read error is the likely source. The gene calls are TRBV11-2 and TRBJ2-7, with unresolved D. The CDR3 length is 13 residues. Germline values: CDR1 SGHAT, CDR2 FQNNGV. V lost 3 bases to trimming and J lost 6 bases, with 12 bases between them. The CDR3, as DNA: TGTGCCAGCAGCTTGCAAAAAGGAGCCGAGCAGTACTTA. This sequence encodes CASSLQKGAEQYL.

As to this clonotype: Germline and junction disagree at one end, which may indicate a read error. The chain couples TRBV4-1 to TRBJ2-7, with 7 positions matching TRBD2. The CDR3 is 17 amino acids. The germline CDR1 and CDR2 sequences are MGHRA and YSYEKL. The CDR3 coding sequence is TGCGCCAGCGGCGGGCTAGCGGTAGGGGAAAGGACCTACGAGCCGTACTTC. The encoded protein is CASGGLAVGERTYEPYF.

In its sample, this clonotype was seen once. The junction and the germline gene differ at one end; a read error may be behind it. The chain has TRBV7-8 and TRBJ1-6; unclear D gene. Germline V lookup: CDR1 SGHVS, CDR2 FQNEAQ. The CDR3 extends over 14 amino acids. CDR3 amino acids: CASHPMAEDSPLYF. The CDR3 region has the DNA TGTGCCAGCCACCCAATGGCAGAGGATTCACCCCTCTACTTT.

About this clonotype itself: One end of the junction fails to match germline, which may point to a read error. The chain is built from TRBV4-2 and TRBJ2-5; 8 bases match TRBD2. The CDR3 spans 15 residues. The V gene's germline CDR1 is LGHNA and CDR2 YNFKEQ. CDR3 sequence: CASSQNREGQDTHYF. The CDR3 DNA reads TGTGCCAGCAGCCAAAACCGGGAGGGGCAGGATACCCACTACTTC.

About this clonotype: Since a much larger clone is just one base distant, this may be a read error. The chain is built from TRBV20-1 and TRBJ2-3; tentatively, D is TRBD2 (5 bases). Per the germline V gene, CDR1 is DFQATT and CDR2 is SNEGSKA (reference sequence). The CDR3 covers 14 residues. Trimming removed 6 bases at V and 3 bases at J, with 16 bases between. The CDR3 DNA is TGCAGTGCCAGACTAACGGGTAGTACAGATACGCAGTATTTT. It is translated as CSARLTGSTDTQYF.